This record looks at one T cell receptor (beta chain) sequence and its context. There are 13 residues in the CDR3. Germline V lookup: CDR1 SGHDT, CDR2 YYEEEE. V shed 6 bases and J shed 0 bases, with 9 bases lying between them. The data were taken from a study of blood T cell repertoires in COVID-19. On the study more broadly: Samples of COVID-19 (acute and convalescent) were obtained from the United States, Italy and Spain. The cDNA or gDNA used as material had been derived from T cells, B-cell-depleted T cells, or PBMCs.

Generated by immunoSEQ multiplex PCR, the TCRdb table keeps only in-frame clones and is missing some. Among fewer than 200,000 clones listed, approximately 81% were seen once. The source material was peripheral blood. This clonotype was obtained from a woman aged 55-75 years with COVID-19, enrolled during active disease. This chain links TRBV5-6 with TRBJ1-1; D remains ambiguous. CDR3 sequence reads: CASIDGMNTEAFF. As DNA, the CDR3 is TGTGCCAGCATCGACGGGATGAACACTGAAGCTTTCTTT.